This passage covers 5 T cell receptor beta chains from one sample sequenced in a study of human T cells and chemical hapten exposure. Time point defined: patch test 1, 2 weeks after DPC sensitization. Treatment noted: therapeutic diphenylcyclopropenone sensitization with weekly scalp DPC. TCRdb analysed the RACE reads with MiXCR anew, one entry per CDR3 protein. The sample yields more than 65,000 distinct CDR3 sequences, roughly 7.1% seen once. The sequences come from whole blood, collected in connection with sensitization to the hapten diphenylcyclopropenone (DPC). The receptor set was obtained from a woman in her 30s with alopecia areata. Some clones in this sample may be carry-over from other donors' samples.

This clonotype was recorded at least ten times. This chain joins TRBV27 and TRBJ1-3; no firm D call. Trimming removed 3 bases from V and 3 bases from J, with 3 bases in between. Per the germline V gene, CDR1 is MNHEY and CDR2 is SMNVEV (reference sequence). The CDR3 has 12 amino acids. The CDR3 DNA reads as TGTGCCAGCAGTTTTGATGGAAACACCATATATTTT. Protein sequence: CASSFDGNTIYF.

This chain links TRBV7-2 with TRBJ1-6; no definite D call. The ends were cut back, 5 bases at V and 3 bases at J, with 5 bases in the middle. Germline lookup yields CDR1 SGHTA and CDR2 FQGNSA. The CDR3 consists of 13 residues. Here the CDR3 reads CASSVNYNSPLHF. The CDR3 bases are TGTGCCAGCAGCGTAAACTATAATTCACCCCTCCACTTT.

This chain connects TRBV5-4 to TRBJ2-5; D is uncertain. V lost 0 bases and J lost 4, with 7 bases in between. Germline CDR1 reads SGHNT; CDR2 reads YYREEE (reference sequence). The CDR3 has 13 amino acids. This CDR3 is CASSLVPSETQYF. The CDR3, as DNA: TGTGCCAGCAGCTTGGTCCCCTCAGAGACCCAGTACTTC.

At least ten counts were recorded for this clonotype. This chain connects TRBV18 to TRBJ1-5; D is undetermined. This CDR3 contains 13 residues. V lost 2 bases to trimming and J lost 7 bases, with 9 bases between them. Germline V CDR1 and CDR2: KGHSH, LQKENI. Here the CDR3 reads CASSPGRDQPQHF. Written as DNA, the CDR3 is TGTGCCAGCTCACCAGGGCGAGACCAGCCCCAGCATTTT.

This clonotype was detected once. It may be a read error: a sequence one base away is much more abundant. V is TRBV20-1 and J is TRBJ1-1; D gene unclear. Per germline, CDR1 DFQATT and CDR2 SNEGSKA (reference sequence). The CDR3 totals 13 residues. V lost 2 bases and J 4 bases, leaving 11 bases between the germline ends. CDR3 loop: CSARPRLPTEAFF. CDR3 DNA sequence: TGCAGTGCTAGACCGAGGCTTCCCACTGAAGCTTTCTTT.